This T cell receptor beta chain was sequenced in a study of graft-versus-host responses after intestinal transplantation. Study at large: All recipients got anti-thymocyte globulin induction, then tacrolimus and steroids for roughly three years.

Comment on this clone: The target antigen is unknown.

Data came from immunoSEQ multiplex PCR; TCRdb stores just in-frame clones and leaves some out. The sample lists roughly 100,000 clones, about nine tenths occurring once. CDR3 length: 17 amino acids. Looked up from germline, CDR1 is SGHNT and CDR2 is YYREEE (reference sequence). With V trimmed by 1 base and J by 3 bases, 8 bases remained unmatched. Whole-study results and caveats: Clonal ratios of graft-versus-host to host-versus-graft in allografts were high for patients exhibiting graft-donor T cell macrochimerism.

This chain links TRBV5-4 with TRBJ2-3; TRBD2 matches 10 bases. This specimen consisted of unstimulated CD8+ T cells sorted from spleen or lymph node cells, obtained before transplant. The clonotype comes from a human donor who was the organ donor for an intestinal transplant. The CDR3 nucleotides read TGTGCCAGCAGCTTGCTAGCGGGGGCCAAAAGTACAGATACGCAGTATTTT. It specifies CASSLLAGAKSTDTQYF.